The 11 T cell receptor beta chains presented below share a single source sample, sequenced in a study of a mutant IDH1 vaccine in newly diagnosed glioma. Noted time point: week 35, safety follow-up. In the vaccine, a single dose held 300 ug of the mutant IDH1 20-mer peptide, along with topical imiquimod. Assay used: immunoSEQ multiplex PCR; TCRdb lists only in-frame clones, some missing. The data show approximately 50,000 clones, with roughly 80% seen just once and over 6.5% held by the top ten. For these TCRs, the target antigens are not known. Here the sequenced sample was PBMCs, taken from a glioma patient whose treatment included an IDH1 peptide vaccine. The source of these receptors is a man aged 35-49 years with glioma.

This chain uses TRBV6-1 with TRBJ2-3, with 7 bases lining up with TRBD1. With 4 bases clipped from V and 5 bases from J, the junction kept 9 bases outside the gene matches. There are 15 residues in the CDR3. The germline V gene has CDR1 MNHNS and CDR2 SASEGT. The CDR3 DNA sequence: TGTGCCAGCAGTGCCCGGGACAGAATTCAAGATACGCAGTATTTT. This translates into CASSARDRIQDTQYF.

This clone was counted between two and nine times. This rearrangement joins TRBV6-1 to TRBJ2-7; D gene unclear. The germline V gene encodes CDR1 MNHNS and CDR2 SASEGT. Deletions cut 1 base from V and 0 bases from J, with 16 bases between. The CDR3 consists of 17 residues. DNA for the CDR3: TGTGCCAGCAGTGAAGGTTACGGGCAGGCCTTCTCCTACGAGCAGTACTTC. This gives the protein CASSEGYGQAFSYEQYF.

The V call is TRBV6-5, the J call TRBJ2-5; TRBD2 is a possible D gene (6 bases). This CDR3 contains 14 residues. In germline, CDR1 is MNHEY, CDR2 SVGAGI. V was shortened by 2 bases and J by 2 bases, with 9 bases between the two germline ends. CDR3 bases: TGTGCCAGCAGTTACGGCGGGGCGCAAGAGACCCAGTACTTC. Protein: CASSYGGAQETQYF.

The rearrangement links TRBV19 to TRBJ1-2; TRBD1 agrees at 10 bases. V trimming: 9 bases; J trimming: 7 bases; junction bases outside the gene matches: 20. CDR1 LNHDA and CDR2 SQIVND come from the germline V gene (reference sequence). There are 17 residues in the CDR3. The CDR3 here is CASDNRDRGEWSRGYTF. CDR3 coding DNA: TGTGCCAGCGATAACCGGGACAGGGGTGAATGGTCTCGTGGCTACACCTTC.

This clone occurred once. The rearrangement links TRBV27 to TRBJ2-2; 11 positions match TRBD2. The ends lost 1 base at V and 0 bases at J; junction bases unmatched: 7. The CDR3 is 19 residues long. The germline V gene encodes CDR1 MNHEY and CDR2 SMNVEV (reference sequence). The CDR3 region has the DNA TGTGCCAGCAGTTTATTTCCCCCGGGACTAGCGGCGAACACCGGGGAGCTGTTTTTT. Translating gives CASSLFPPGLAANTGELFF.

The CDR3 loop is CASSSDGSSYEQYF. CDR3 nucleotide sequence: TGTGCCAGCAGCTCAGACGGCAGCTCCTACGAGCAGTACTTC. The chain links TRBV7-9 to TRBJ2-7; D gene ambiguous. The germline CDR1 and CDR2 sequences are SEHNR and FQNEAQ (reference sequence). CDR3 length equals 14 residues. The V end was cut by 4 bases, the J end by 0 bases, with 10 bases between. Together with reference TRBV7-9 and TRBJ2-7, the CDR3 gives the full variable domain: DTGVSQNPRHKITKRGQNVTFRCDPISEHNRLYWYRQTLGQGPEFLTYFQNEAQLEKSRLLSDRFSAERPKGSFSTLEIQRTEQGDSAMYLCASSSDGSSYEQYFGPGTRLTVT.

The chain uses TRBV13 and TRBJ2-1; 7 positions match TRBD2. Germline V lookup: CDR1 PRHDT, CDR2 FYEKMQ (reference sequence). This CDR3 region has 17 residues. V was pared by 5 bases and J by 3 bases, with 13 bases of the junction left unmatched. The CDR3 is CASSPRGEGRVYNEQFF. The CDR3 nucleotides are TGTGCCAGCAGCCCACGGGGGGAGGGGAGGGTCTACAATGAGCAGTTCTTC.

The chain links TRBV7-8 to TRBJ2-3; D is undetermined. V lost 4 bases and J 1 base, leaving 9 bases between the germline ends. The CDR3 totals 14 residues. Germline-derived CDR1 and CDR2 are SGHVS and FQNEAQ. CDR3 protein: CASSSPGRTDTQYF. DNA for the CDR3: TGTGCCAGCAGCTCCCCTGGACGCACAGATACGCAGTATTTT.

The chain carries TRBV5-4 and TRBJ1-2; no clear D gene. This CDR3 region has 14 residues. Germline values: CDR1 SGHNT, CDR2 YYREEE (reference sequence). Deletions cut 2 bases from V and 4 bases from J, with 12 bases between. The DNA of the CDR3 is TGTGCCAGCAGCTTAATCTCGAGAGGCTATGGCTACACCTTC. Protein: CASSLISRGYGYTF. Using reference TRBV5-4 and TRBJ1-2 for the parts outside the CDR3, the full variable domain is ETGVTQSPTHLIKTRGQQVTLRCSSQSGHNTVSWYQQALGQGPQFIFQYYREEENGRGNFPPRFSGLQFPNYSSELNVNALELDDSALYLCASSLISRGYGYTFGSGTRLTVV.

The CDR3 spells CASSKMSTGEYEQYF. CDR3 bases: TGTGCCAGCAGCAAGATGTCGACAGGGGAATACGAGCAGTACTTC. This sequence joins TRBV5-4 and TRBJ2-7; 8 bases agree with TRBD1. The CDR3 totals 15 residues. CDR1 is SGHNT and CDR2 is YYREEE in the germline V gene (reference sequence). The J segment lost 4 bases and the V segment lost 4 bases, leaving 10 bases of the junction unmatched.

The rearrangement uses TRBV6-4 and TRBJ1-2; D is undetermined. The CDR3 runs to 12 residues. Germline lookup yields CDR1 MRHNA and CDR2 SNTAGT. The V and J ends lost 6 bases and 7 bases respectively, with 12 bases between them. CDR3 residues: CASRGGMAGYTF. CDR3 coding DNA: TGTGCCAGCAGAGGAGGGATGGCTGGCTACACCTTC.